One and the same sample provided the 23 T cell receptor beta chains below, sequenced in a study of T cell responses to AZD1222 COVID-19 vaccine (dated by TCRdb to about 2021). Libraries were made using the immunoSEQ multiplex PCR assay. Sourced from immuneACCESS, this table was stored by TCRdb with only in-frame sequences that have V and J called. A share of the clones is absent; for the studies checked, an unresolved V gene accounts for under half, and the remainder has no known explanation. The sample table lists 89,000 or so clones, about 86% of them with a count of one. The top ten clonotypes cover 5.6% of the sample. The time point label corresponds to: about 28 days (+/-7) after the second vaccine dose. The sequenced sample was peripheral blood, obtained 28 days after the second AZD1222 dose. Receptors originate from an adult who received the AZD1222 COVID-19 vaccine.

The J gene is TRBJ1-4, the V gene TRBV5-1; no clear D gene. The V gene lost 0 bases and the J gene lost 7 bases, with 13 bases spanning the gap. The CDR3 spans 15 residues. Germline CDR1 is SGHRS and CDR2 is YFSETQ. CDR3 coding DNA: TGCGCCAGCAGCTTGGATGTCGCAGGAGGTGAAAAACTGTTTTTT. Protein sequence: CASSLDVAGGEKLFF.

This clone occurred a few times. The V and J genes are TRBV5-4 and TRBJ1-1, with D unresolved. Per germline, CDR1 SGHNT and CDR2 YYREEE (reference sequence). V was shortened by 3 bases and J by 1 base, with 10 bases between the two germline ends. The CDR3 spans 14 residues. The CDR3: CASSSALPNTEAFF. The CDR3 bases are TGTGCCAGCAGCTCCGCCCTTCCGAACACTGAAGCTTTCTTT.

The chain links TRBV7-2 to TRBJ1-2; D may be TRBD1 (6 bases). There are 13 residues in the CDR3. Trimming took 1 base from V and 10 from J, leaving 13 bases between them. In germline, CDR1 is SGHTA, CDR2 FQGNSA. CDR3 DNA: TGTGCCAGCAGCTTAGTAGGCAGGGGCATCTACACCTTC. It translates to CASSLVGRGIYTF.

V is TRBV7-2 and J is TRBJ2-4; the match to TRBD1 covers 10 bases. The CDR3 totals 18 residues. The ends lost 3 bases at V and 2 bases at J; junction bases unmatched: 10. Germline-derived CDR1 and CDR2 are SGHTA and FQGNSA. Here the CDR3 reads CASSLGTGVKVSKNIQYF. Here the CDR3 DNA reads TGTGCCAGCAGCTTGGGGACAGGGGTAAAGGTGTCCAAAAACATTCAGTACTTC.

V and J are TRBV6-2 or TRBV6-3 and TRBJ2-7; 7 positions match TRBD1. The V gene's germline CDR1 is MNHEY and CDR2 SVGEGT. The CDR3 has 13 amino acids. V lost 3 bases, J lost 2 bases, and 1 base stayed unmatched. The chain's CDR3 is CASSYTGAYEQYF. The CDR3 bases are TGTGCCAGCAGTTATACAGGGGCCTACGAGCAGTACTTC.

CDR3 sequence reads: CASSYSGTSGRSEQYF. For the CDR3, the DNA is TGTGCCAGCAGTTACTCGGGGACTAGCGGGAGGTCCGAGCAGTACTTC. The genes are TRBV6-2 or TRBV6-3 and TRBJ2-7; 15 bases agree with TRBD2. With V trimmed by 0 bases and J by 6 bases, 3 bases remained unmatched. Germline V gene sequence: CDR1 MNHEY, CDR2 SVGEGT. This CDR3 comprises 16 residues.

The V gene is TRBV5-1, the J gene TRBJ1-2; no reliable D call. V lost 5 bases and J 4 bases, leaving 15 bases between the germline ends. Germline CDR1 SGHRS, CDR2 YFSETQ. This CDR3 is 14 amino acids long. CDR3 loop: CASSSRRESYGYTF. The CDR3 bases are TGCGCCAGCAGTTCGAGACGGGAAAGCTATGGCTACACCTTC.

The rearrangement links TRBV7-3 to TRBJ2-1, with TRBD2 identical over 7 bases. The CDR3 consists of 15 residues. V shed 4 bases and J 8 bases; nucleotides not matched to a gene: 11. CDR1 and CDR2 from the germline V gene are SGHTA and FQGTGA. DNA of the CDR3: TGTGCCAGCAGCTCCCGCGGTAGCGGGTCGGATGAGCAGTTCTTC. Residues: CASSSRGSGSDEQFF.

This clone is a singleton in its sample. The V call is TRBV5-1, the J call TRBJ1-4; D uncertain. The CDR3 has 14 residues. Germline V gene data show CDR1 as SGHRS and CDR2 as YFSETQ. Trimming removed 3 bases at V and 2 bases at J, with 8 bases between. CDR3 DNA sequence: TGCGCCAGCAGCTCGCCGGGGACTAATGAAAAACTGTTTTTT. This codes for CASSSPGTNEKLFF.

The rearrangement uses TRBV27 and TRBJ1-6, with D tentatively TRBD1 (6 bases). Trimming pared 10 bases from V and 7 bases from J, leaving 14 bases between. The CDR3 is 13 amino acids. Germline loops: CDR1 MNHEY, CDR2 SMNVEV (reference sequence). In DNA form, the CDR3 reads TGTGCCACCCAGGGGAGTTGGAATTCACCCCTCCACTTT. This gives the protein CATQGSWNSPLHF.

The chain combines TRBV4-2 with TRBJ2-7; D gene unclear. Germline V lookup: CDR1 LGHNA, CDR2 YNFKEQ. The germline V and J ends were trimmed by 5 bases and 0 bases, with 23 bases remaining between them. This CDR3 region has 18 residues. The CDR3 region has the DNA TGTGCCAGCAGCTTCAAGGGATCGGTGCCCCTCGACTCCTACGAGCAGTACTTC. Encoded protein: CASSFKGSVPLDSYEQYF.

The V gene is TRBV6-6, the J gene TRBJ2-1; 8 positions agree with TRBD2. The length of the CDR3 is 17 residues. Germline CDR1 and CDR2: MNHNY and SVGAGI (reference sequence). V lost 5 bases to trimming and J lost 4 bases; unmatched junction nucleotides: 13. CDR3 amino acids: CASSPLGRRGGYNEQFF. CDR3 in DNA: TGTGCCAGCAGTCCTTTGGGCAGACGGGGGGGGTACAATGAGCAGTTCTTC.

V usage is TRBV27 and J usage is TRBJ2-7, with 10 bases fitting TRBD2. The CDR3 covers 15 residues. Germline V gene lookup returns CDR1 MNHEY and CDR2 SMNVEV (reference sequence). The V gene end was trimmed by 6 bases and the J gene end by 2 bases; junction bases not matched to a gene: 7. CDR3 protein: CASSQGTSAPYEQYF. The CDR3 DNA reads TGTGCCAGCAGCCAAGGGACTAGCGCTCCCTACGAGCAGTACTTC.

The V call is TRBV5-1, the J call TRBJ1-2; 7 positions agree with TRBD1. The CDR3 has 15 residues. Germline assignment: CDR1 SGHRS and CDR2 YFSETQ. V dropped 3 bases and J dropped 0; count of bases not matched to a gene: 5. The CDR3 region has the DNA TGCGCCAGCAGCTCGACAGGGCCAGCTAACTATGGCTACACCTTC. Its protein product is CASSSTGPANYGYTF.

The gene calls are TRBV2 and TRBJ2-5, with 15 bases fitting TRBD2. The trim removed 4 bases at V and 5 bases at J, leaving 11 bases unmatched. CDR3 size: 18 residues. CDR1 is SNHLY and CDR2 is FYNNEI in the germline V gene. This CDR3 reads CASSVGGLAGGRAETQYF. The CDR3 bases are TGTGCCAGCAGTGTCGGCGGACTAGCGGGAGGGAGAGCGGAGACCCAGTACTTC. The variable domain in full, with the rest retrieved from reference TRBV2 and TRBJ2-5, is EPEVTQTPSHQVTQMGQEVILRCVPISNHLYFYWYRQILGQKVEFLVSFYNNEISEKSEIFDDQFSVERPDGSNFTLKIRSTKLEDSAMYFCASSVGGLAGGRAETQYFGPGTRLLVL.

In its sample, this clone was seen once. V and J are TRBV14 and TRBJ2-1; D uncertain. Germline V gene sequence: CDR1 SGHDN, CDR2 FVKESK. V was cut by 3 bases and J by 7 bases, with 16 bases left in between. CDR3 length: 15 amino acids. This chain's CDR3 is CASSHVVGQPNEQFF. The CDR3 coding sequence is TGTGCCAGCAGCCACGTAGTCGGGCAGCCGAATGAGCAGTTCTTC.

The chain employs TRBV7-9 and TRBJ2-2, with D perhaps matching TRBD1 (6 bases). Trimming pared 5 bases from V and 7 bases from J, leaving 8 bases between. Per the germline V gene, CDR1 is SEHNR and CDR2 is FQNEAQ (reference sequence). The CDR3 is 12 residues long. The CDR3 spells CASSPDSGELFF. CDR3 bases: TGTGCCAGCAGCCCGGACAGCGGGGAGCTGTTTTTT.

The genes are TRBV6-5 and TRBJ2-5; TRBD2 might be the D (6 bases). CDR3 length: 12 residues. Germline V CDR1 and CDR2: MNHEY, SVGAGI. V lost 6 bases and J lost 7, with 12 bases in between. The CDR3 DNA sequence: TGTGCCAGCAGGGCGGGGAGCGTGACCCAGTACTTC. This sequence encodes CASRAGSVTQYF.

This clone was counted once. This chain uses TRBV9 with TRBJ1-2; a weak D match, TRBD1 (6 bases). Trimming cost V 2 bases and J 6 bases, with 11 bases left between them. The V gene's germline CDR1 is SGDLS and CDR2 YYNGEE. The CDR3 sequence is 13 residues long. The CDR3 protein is CASSVGYRDGYTF. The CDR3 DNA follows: TGTGCCAGCAGCGTGGGGTACAGGGATGGCTACACCTTC.

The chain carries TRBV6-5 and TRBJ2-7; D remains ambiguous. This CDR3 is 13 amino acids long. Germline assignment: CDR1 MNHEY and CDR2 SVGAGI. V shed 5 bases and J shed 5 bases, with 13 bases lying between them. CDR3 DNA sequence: TGTGCCAGCAGTCCTTCTCGGCAAAACGAGCAGTACTTC. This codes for CASSPSRQNEQYF.

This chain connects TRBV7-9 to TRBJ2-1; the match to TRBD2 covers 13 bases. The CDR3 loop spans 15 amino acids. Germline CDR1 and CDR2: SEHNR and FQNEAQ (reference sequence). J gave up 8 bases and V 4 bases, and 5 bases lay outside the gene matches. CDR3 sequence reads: CASSSTSGGYDEQFF. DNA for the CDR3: TGTGCCAGCAGCTCGACTAGCGGGGGGTACGATGAGCAGTTCTTC. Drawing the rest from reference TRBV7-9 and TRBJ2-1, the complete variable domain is DTGVSQNPRHKITKRGQNVTFRCDPISEHNRLYWYRQTLGQGPEFLTYFQNEAQLEKSRLLSDRFSAERPKGSFSTLEIQRTEQGDSAMYLCASSSTSGGYDEQFFGPGTRLTVL.

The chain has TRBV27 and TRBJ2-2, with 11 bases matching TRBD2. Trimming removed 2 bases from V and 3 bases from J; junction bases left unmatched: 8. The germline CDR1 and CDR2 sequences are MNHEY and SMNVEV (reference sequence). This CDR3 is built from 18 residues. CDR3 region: CASSLIAGGGRDTGELFF. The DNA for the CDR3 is TGTGCCAGCAGTTTAATAGCGGGAGGGGGAAGGGACACCGGGGAGCTGTTTTTT.

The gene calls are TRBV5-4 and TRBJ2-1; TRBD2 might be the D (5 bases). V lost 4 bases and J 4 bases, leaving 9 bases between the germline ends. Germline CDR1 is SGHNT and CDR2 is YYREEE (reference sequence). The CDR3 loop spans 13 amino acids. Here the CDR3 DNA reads TGTGCCAGCAGCATTACTAGGTACAATGAGCAGTTCTTC. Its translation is CASSITRYNEQFF.